This T cell receptor (beta chain) was sequenced in a study of blood T cell repertoires in COVID-19. TCRdb keeps only in-frame clones here, not all; method: immunoSEQ multiplex PCR. The sample records about 380,000 clones, roughly 89% being singletons. V lost 10 bases to trimming and J lost 3 bases; unmatched junction nucleotides: 5. This CDR3 spans 13 amino acids. Germline V gene data show CDR1 as MDHEN and CDR2 as SYDVKM. This TCR was recovered from a man aged 18 to 29 with active or convalescent COVID-19. Sequenced material: peripheral blood. V and J are TRBV28 and TRBJ2-1; 8 bases fit TRBD2. The CDR3 nucleotides read TGTGCCATACAGCGGGGGAACTACAATGAGCAGTTCTTC. This gives the protein CAIQRGNYNEQFF.